These 12 T cell receptor beta chains were sequenced from one sample in a study of blood T cell dynamics during melanoma immunotherapy. Time point here: week 3, after first cycle of checkpoint inhibitor. Profiled with immunoSEQ multiplex PCR; TCRdb holds only in-frame clones, not every one. The profile shows some 16,000 clones, roughly 93% of them singletons. The material sequenced was effector memory CD8+ T cells from blood, taken from a patient treated with checkpoint blockade. The receptors were gathered from a human donor with melanoma.

The chain joins TRBV7-2 to TRBJ2-7; D uncertain. The CDR3 is 15 residues long. Between the trimmed V and J ends, which lost 6 bases and 0 bases, there was a span of 15 bases. Germline assignment: CDR1 SGHTA and CDR2 FQGNSA. Here the CDR3 reads CASSSIISSSYEQYF. Written as DNA, the CDR3 is TGTGCCAGCAGTTCTATTATATCGAGCTCCTACGAGCAGTACTTC. Drawing the rest from reference TRBV7-2 and TRBJ2-7, the complete variable domain is GAGVSQSPSNKVTEKGKDVELRCDPISGHTALYWYRQSLGQGLEFLIYFQGNSAPDKSGLPSDRFSAERTGGSVSTLTIQRTQQEDSAVYLCASSSIISSSYEQYFGPGTRLTVT.

This chain joins TRBV19 and TRBJ2-7; D is uncertain. Trimming took off 4 bases at V and 0 bases at J, with 16 bases between the two ends. The germline V gene has CDR1 LNHDA and CDR2 SQIVND (reference sequence). This CDR3 is built from 16 residues. The CDR3 is CASSTRGEAPSYEQYF. DNA for the CDR3: TGTGCCAGTAGTACCCGTGGTGAGGCCCCCTCCTACGAGCAGTACTTC. Combining the CDR3 with reference TRBV19 and TRBJ2-7 gives the whole variable domain DGGITQSPKYLFRKEGQNVTLSCEQNLNHDAMYWYRQDPGQGLRLIYYSQIVNDFQKGDIAEGYSVSREKKESFPLTVTSAQKNPTAFYLCASSTRGEAPSYEQYFGPGTRLTVT.

The chain couples TRBV27 to TRBJ2-7; 14 bases are a match to TRBD2. The CDR3 is made up of 16 amino acids. Germline V gene lookup returns CDR1 MNHEY and CDR2 SMNVEV (reference sequence). The V and J ends lost 7 bases and 6 bases, in that order; junction bases with no gene match: 11. The CDR3 protein is CASTGLAGDATFEQYF. In DNA, the CDR3 is TGTGCCAGCACGGGACTAGCGGGAGACGCAACGTTCGAGCAGTACTTC.

In its sample, this clone was seen a few times. The chain recombines TRBV7-9 with TRBJ2-5; D possibly matches TRBD1 or TRBD2 (5 bases each). The CDR3 sequence is 15 residues long. With 6 bases removed from V and 5 bases from J, the gap between germline ends came to 19 bases. CDR1 is SEHNR and CDR2 is FQNEAQ in the germline V gene (reference sequence). This CDR3 reads CASSSTGTGAETQYF. For the CDR3, the DNA is TGTGCCAGCAGTTCTACCGGGACGGGTGCGGAGACCCAGTACTTC.

Here the CDR3 reads CASSSGANTEAFF. In DNA, the CDR3 is TGTGCCAGCTCAAGTGGAGCGAACACTGAAGCTTTCTTT. This sequence joins TRBV18 and TRBJ1-1; D not resolved. V was cut by 5 bases and J by 1 base, with 8 bases left in between. The germline V gene encodes CDR1 KGHSH and CDR2 LQKENI. This CDR3 is built from 13 residues.

The J gene is TRBJ2-1, the V gene TRBV15; possible D gene TRBD1, 5 bases. Trimming shortened V by 2 bases and J by 8 bases, and 13 bases separated the two germline ends. Per the germline V gene, CDR1 is LNHNV and CDR2 is YYDKDF (reference sequence). The CDR3 runs 14 residues. In DNA, the CDR3 is TGTGCCACCAGCAGATTACAGGCGTCGGATGAGCAGTTCTTC. This gives the protein CATSRLQASDEQFF. The whole variable domain, remainder taken from reference TRBV15 and TRBJ2-1, is DAMVIQNPRYQVTQFGKPVTLSCSQTLNHNVMYWYQQKSSQAPKLLFHYYDKDFNNEADTPDNFQSRRPNTSFCFLDIRSPGLGDTAMYLCATSRLQASDEQFFGPGTRLTVL.

The chain employs TRBV7-8 and TRBJ2-7; no reliable D call. The V gene's germline CDR1 is SGHVS and CDR2 FQNEAQ. Trimming removed 1 base from V and 0 bases from J, with 4 bases in between. This CDR3 comprises 13 residues. CDR3 in amino acids: CASSLVLSYEQYF. DNA for the CDR3: TGTGCCAGCAGCTTAGTTCTCTCCTACGAGCAGTACTTC. The full variable domain, rest sourced from reference TRBV7-8 and TRBJ2-7, is GAGVSQSPRYKVAKRGQDVALRCDPISGHVSLFWYQQALGQGPEFLTYFQNEAQLDKSGLPSDRFFAERPEGSVSTLKIQRTQQEDSAVYLCASSLVLSYEQYFGPGTRLTVT.

The V and J genes are TRBV7-9 and TRBJ1-2, with 11 bases matching TRBD1. J lost 7 bases, V lost 2 bases, and 9 bases had no gene match. The CDR3 loop spans 16 amino acids. Germline CDR1 reads SEHNR; CDR2 reads FQNEAQ (reference sequence). The chain's CDR3 is CASSLLGQGAAGGYTF. The CDR3 bases are TGTGCCAGCAGCTTATTAGGACAGGGGGCAGCAGGTGGCTACACCTTC.

The genes are TRBV7-8 and TRBJ2-1, with TRBD2 identical over 14 bases. The CDR3 runs to 19 residues. V lost 5 bases to trimming and J lost 4 bases; unmatched junction nucleotides: 13. Germline CDR1 SGHVS, CDR2 FQNEAQ. The CDR3 DNA is TGTGCCAGCAGCGAGGGACTAGCGGGAGCCCAGGTTCTTTACAATGAGCAGTTCTTC. Translation gives CASSEGLAGAQVLYNEQFF.

This chain joins TRBV23-1 and TRBJ2-1; the D gene is possibly TRBD1 (6 bases). TRBV23-1 is annotated as an ORF whose role is uncertain. The CDR3 is made up of 15 amino acids. With 5 bases removed from V and 1 base from J, the gap between germline ends came to 12 bases. The CDR3 sequence: CASSSAQGSYNEQFF. The DNA of the CDR3 is TGCGCCAGCAGTTCGGCACAGGGTTCCTACAATGAGCAGTTCTTC.

This clone was seen just once. The gene calls are TRBV18 and TRBJ2-3; 7 nucleotides agree with TRBD1. The CDR3 has 14 residues. V gave up 5 bases and J gave up 1 base; unmatched junction bases: 3. Germline values: CDR1 KGHSH, CDR2 LQKENI. CDR3 in amino acids: CASSSTGGTDTQYF. The CDR3 DNA follows: TGTGCCAGCTCATCAACAGGGGGCACAGATACGCAGTATTTT.

The V and J genes are TRBV5-1 and TRBJ2-2; 8 nucleotides line up with TRBD2. CDR1 and CDR2 from the germline V gene are SGHRS and YFSETQ. The CDR3 extends over 16 amino acids. V shed 0 bases, J shed 2 bases, and the junction held 3 bases outside the gene matches. CDR3: CASSLDGRANTGELFF. CDR3 sequence (DNA): TGCGCCAGCAGCTTGGACGGGAGGGCCAACACCGGGGAGCTGTTTTTT.